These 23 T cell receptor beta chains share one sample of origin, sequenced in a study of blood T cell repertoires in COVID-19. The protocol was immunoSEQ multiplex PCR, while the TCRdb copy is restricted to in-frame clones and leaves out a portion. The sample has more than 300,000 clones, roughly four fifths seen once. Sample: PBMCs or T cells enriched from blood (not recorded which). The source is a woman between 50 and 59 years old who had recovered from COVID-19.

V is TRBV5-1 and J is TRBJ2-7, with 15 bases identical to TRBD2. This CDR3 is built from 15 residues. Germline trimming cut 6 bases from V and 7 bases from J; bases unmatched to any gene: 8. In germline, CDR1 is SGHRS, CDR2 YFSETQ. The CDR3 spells CASIGLAGGPGEQYF. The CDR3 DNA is TGCGCCAGCATTGGACTAGCGGGAGGGCCGGGGGAGCAGTACTTC.

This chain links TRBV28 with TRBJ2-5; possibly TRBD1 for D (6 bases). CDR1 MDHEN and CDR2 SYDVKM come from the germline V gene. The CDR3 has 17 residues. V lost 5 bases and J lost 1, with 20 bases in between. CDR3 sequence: CASSQSRGLGSQETQYF. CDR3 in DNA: TGTGCCAGCAGTCAATCGAGGGGGTTGGGGTCCCAAGAGACCCAGTACTTC.

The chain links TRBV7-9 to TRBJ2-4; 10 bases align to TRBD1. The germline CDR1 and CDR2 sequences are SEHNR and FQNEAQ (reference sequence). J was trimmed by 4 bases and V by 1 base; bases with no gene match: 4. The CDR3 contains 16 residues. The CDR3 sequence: CASSLEGTGAKNIQYF. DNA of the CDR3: TGTGCCAGCAGCTTAGAGGGGACAGGGGCTAAAAACATTCAGTACTTC.

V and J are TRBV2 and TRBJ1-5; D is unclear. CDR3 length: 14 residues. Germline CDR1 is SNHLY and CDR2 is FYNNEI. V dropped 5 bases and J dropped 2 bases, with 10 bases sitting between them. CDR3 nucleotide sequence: TGTGCCAGCAGTTCCGGGAGGGGCAATCAGCCCCAGCATTTT. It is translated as CASSSGRGNQPQHF.

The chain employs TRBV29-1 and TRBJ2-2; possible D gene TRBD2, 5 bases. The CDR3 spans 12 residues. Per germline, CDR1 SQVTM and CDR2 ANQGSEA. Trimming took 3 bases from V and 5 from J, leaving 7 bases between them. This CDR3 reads CSVDRGTGELFF. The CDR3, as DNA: TGCAGCGTTGACCGGGGAACCGGGGAGCTGTTTTTT.

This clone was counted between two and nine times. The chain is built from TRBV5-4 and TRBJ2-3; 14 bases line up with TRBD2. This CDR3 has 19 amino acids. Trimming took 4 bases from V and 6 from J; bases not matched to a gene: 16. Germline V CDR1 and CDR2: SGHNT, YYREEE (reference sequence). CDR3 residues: CASSQTSGGGSGPADTQYF. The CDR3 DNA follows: TGTGCCAGCAGCCAGACTAGCGGGGGGGGCTCTGGCCCAGCGGATACGCAGTATTTT.

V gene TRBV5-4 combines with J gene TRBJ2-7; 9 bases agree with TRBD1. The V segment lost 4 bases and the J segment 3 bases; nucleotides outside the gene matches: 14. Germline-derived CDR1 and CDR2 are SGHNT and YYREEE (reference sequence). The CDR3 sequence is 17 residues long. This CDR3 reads CASSREQGANGLYEQYF. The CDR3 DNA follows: TGTGCCAGCAGCAGAGAACAGGGGGCGAACGGTCTCTACGAGCAGTACTTC.

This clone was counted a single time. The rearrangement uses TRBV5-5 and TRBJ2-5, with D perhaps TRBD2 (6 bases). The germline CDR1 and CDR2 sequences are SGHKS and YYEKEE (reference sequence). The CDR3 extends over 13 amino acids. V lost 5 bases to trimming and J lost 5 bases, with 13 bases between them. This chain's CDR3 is CASRGGEVETQYF. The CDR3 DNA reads TGTGCCAGCAGGGGCGGGGAGGTGGAGACCCAGTACTTC.

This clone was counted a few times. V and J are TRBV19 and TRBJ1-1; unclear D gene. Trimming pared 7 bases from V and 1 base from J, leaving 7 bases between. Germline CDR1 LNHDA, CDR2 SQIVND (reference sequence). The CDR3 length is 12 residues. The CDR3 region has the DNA TGTGCCAGTATGGTGGCGAACACTGAAGCTTTCTTT. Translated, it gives CASMVANTEAFF.

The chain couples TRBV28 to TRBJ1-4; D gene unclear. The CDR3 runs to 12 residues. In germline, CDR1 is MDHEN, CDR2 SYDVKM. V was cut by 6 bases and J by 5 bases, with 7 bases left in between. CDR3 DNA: TGTGCCAGCAGCTCCGGGAATGAAAAACTGTTTTTT. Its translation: CASSSGNEKLFF.

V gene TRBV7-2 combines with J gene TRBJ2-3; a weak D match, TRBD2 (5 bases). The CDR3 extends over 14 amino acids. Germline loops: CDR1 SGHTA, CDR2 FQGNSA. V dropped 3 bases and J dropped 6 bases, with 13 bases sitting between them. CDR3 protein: CASSLGVVGDTQYF. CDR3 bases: TGTGCCAGCAGCTTGGGAGTGGTGGGGGATACGCAGTATTTT.

The CDR3 loop reads CASSSSIGYEQYF. CDR3 nucleotide sequence: TGTGCCAGCAGCTCCTCGATCGGCTACGAGCAGTACTTC. The rearrangement links TRBV4-2 to TRBJ2-7, with D hard to call. The CDR3 is 13 residues long. Trimming took 5 bases from V and 3 from J, leaving 11 bases between them. Looked up from germline, CDR1 is LGHNA and CDR2 is YNFKEQ.

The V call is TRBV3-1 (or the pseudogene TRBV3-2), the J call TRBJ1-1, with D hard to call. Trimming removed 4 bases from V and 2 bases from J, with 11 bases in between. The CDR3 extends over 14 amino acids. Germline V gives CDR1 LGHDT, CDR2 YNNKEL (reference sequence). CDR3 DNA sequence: TGTGCCAGCAGCCTAGACGAGGGTAACACTGAAGCTTTCTTT. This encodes CASSLDEGNTEAFF.

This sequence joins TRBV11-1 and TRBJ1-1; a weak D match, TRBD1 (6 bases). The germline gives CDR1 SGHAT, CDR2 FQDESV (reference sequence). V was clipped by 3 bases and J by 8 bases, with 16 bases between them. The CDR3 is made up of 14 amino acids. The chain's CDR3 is CASSFGQMGGEAFF. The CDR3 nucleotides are TGTGCCAGCAGCTTCGGACAGATGGGAGGGGAAGCTTTCTTT.

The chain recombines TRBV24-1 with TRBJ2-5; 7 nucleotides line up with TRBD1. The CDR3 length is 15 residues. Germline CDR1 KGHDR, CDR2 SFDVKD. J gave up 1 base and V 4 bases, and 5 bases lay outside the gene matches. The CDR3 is CATSDPGQAQETQYF. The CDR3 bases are TGTGCCACCAGTGACCCTGGACAGGCCCAAGAGACCCAGTACTTC.

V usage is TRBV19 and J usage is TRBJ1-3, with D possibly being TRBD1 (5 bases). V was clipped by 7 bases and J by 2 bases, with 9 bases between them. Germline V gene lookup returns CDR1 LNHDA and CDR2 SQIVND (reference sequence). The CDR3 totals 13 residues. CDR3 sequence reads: CASTGLAGNTIYF. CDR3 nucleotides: TGTGCCAGTACAGGGTTGGCTGGAAACACCATATATTTT.

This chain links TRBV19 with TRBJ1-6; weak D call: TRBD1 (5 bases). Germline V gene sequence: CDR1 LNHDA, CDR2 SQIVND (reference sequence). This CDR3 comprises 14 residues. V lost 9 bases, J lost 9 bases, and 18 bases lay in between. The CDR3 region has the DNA TGTGCCAGCAGGGAGGGGTCCCGGGGTTCACCCCTCCACTTT. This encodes CASREGSRGSPLHF.

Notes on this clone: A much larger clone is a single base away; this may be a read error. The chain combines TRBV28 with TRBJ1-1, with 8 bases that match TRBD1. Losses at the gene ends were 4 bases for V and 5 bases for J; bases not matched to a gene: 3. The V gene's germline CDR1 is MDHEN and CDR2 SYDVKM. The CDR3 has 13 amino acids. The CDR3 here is CASSWTGMTEAFF. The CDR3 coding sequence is TGTGCCAGCAGTTGGACAGGGATGACTGAAGCTTTCTTT.

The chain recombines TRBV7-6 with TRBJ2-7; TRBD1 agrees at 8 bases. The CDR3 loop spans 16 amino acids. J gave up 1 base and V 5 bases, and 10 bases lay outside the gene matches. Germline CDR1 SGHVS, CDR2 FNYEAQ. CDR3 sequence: CASSIRPGQDSYEQYF. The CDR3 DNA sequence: TGTGCCAGCAGCATTAGGCCGGGACAGGATTCCTACGAGCAGTACTTC.

In nucleotides, the CDR3 is TGTGCCTGGAGTGCGAATGGGAGAAAAAATTCACCCCTCCACTTT. As protein: CAWSANGRKNSPLHF. The rearrangement uses TRBV30 and TRBJ1-6; no firm D call. This CDR3 has 15 amino acids. V lost 1 base, J lost 7 bases, and 14 bases lay in between. Per the germline V gene, CDR1 is GTSNPN and CDR2 is SVGIG (reference sequence).

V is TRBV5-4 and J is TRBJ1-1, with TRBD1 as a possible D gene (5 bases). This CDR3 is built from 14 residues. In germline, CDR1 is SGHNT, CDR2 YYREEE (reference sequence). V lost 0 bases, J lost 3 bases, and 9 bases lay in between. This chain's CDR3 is CASSLVGGYTEAFF. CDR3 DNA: TGTGCCAGCAGCTTGGTTGGGGGGTACACTGAAGCTTTCTTT.

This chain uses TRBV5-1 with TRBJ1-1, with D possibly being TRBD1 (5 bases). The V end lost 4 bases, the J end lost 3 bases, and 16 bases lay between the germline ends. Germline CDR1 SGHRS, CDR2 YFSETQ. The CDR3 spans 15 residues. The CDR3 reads CASSLGVEGYTEAFF. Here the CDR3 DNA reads TGCGCCAGCAGCCTGGGGGTGGAGGGATACACTGAAGCTTTCTTT.

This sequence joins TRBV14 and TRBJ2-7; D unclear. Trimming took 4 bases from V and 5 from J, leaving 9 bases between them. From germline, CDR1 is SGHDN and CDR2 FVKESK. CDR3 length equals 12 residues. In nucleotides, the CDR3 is TGTGCCAGCAGCCTCACGGTGAACGAGCAGTACTTC. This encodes CASSLTVNEQYF.